These T cell receptor beta chains were read from a single sample in a study of long-term antiretroviral therapy in people with HIV. Sequencing was performed with immunoSEQ multiplex PCR; in TCRdb, only in-frame clones are kept and a portion is missing. The sample carries 21,000 or so clones, around 80% recorded once. The sequencing here drew on unsorted PBMCs, taken 0.5 years after starting antiretroviral therapy. These receptors were collected from a man younger than 35 with HIV. Each CDR3 is given with its conserved first and last residue. A D gene is named only where the DNA matches it firmly. Clone sizes are given selectively: once, few, many, or a class where the clone is expanded.

>-|TRBJ1-3|-|TRBV5-6
TGTGCCAGCAGCTTGCGCAGGGTGCAAAACACCATATATTTT
CASSLRRVQNTIYF
>-|TRBJ2-3|-|TRBV5-5
TGTGCCAGCAGCTTGGACCGTAATACGCAGTATTTT
CASSLDRNTQYF
>-|TRBJ2-3|-|TRBV25-1
TGTGCCAGCAGTCGAGGAGCCACGGGAGCAGATACGCAGTATTTT
CASSRGATGADTQYF
>TRBD2|TRBJ2-2|-|TRBV7-6
TGTGCCAGCAGCTCTGGCCTAGCGGCCAACACCGGGGAGCTGTTTTTT
CASSSGLAANTGELFF
>-|TRBJ2-7|-|TRBV9
TGTGCCAGCAGCGTAGGGACGGACGCCTACGAGCAGTACTTC
CASSVGTDAYEQYF
>TRBD2|TRBJ2-3|-|TRBV5-4
TGTGCCAGCAGCTGGGGGGAGCGGGGGCGTAGAGATACGCAGTATTTT
CASSWGERGRRDTQYF
>TRBD1|TRBJ1-2|-|TRBV9
TGTGCCAGCAGCGCCGGGGACAGTTCATCCTATGGCTACACCTTC
CASSAGDSSSYGYTF
>-|TRBJ2-7|-|TRBV11-2
TGTGCCAGCAGCTCGTTGAACGAGCAGTACTTC
CASSSLNEQYF
>-|TRBJ1-1|-|TRBV5-4
TGTGCCAGCAGCTTAAGAGGGAGCTCTGAAGCTTTCTTT
CASSLRGSSEAFF
>-|TRBJ1-5|few|TRBV9
TGTGCCAGCAGCGTAGATGGGGGGCATCAGCCCCAGCATTTT
CASSVDGGHQPQHF
>-|TRBJ2-7|-|TRBV28
TGTGCCAGCAGTCTTTCAGGGAAAAAAACCTACGAGCAGTACTTC
CASSLSGKKTYEQYF
>-|TRBJ1-5|-|TRBV21-1
TGTGCCAGCAGCAACCCGGGACAGGGGATGGATCAGCCCCAGCATTTT
CASSNPGQGMDQPQHF
>TRBD1|TRBJ2-1|once|TRBV9
TGTGCCAGCAGCCCTTCTCAACCCTGGGACAGCGTTAACAATGAGCAGTTCTTC
CASSPSQPWDSVNNEQFF
>-|TRBJ2-7|once|TRBV6-5
TGTGCCAGCAGTTATAGTCGTGAGCAGTACTTC
CASSYSREQYF
>TRBD1|TRBJ1-2|-|TRBV7-2
TGTGCCAGCAGCGGACAGGGTTCCCATGGCTACACCTTC
CASSGQGSHGYTF
>TRBD1|TRBJ2-7|-|TRBV6-6
TGTGCCAGCAGTTACTCGACAGGGGGCTACGAGCAGTACTTC
CASSYSTGGYEQYF
>TRBD2|TRBJ2-7|-|TRBV4-2
TGTGCCAGCAGCCTGAACCAGCGGGAGAATTCCGAGCAGTACTTC
CASSLNQRENSEQYF
>-|TRBJ2-2|-|TRBV28
TGTGCCAGCAGTTTCTTCCTAGAAATCACCGGGGAGCTGTTTTTT
CASSFFLEITGELFF
>-|TRBJ2-5|-|TRBV20-1
TGCAGTGCTTACCAAGAGACCCAGTACTTC
CSAYQETQYF
>-|TRBJ1-4|-|TRBV5-1
TGCGCCAGCAGCTCGACTGCGAGAGATAATGAAAAACTGTTTTTT
CASSSTARDNEKLFF
>-|TRBJ1-2|-|TRBV19
TGTGCCAGTAGTTCCCGGCAGGACCTGATTAACTATGGCTACACCTTC
CASSSRQDLINYGYTF
>-|TRBJ1-5|-|TRBV2
TGTGCCAGCACCTGGGGGCAGGCGGCTCAGCCCCAGCATTTT
CASTWGQAAQPQHF
>TRBD2|TRBJ2-7|-|TRBV28
TGTGCCAGCAGAACCTTTGGGAGGGCCCACTCCTACGAGCAGTACTTC
CASRTFGRAHSYEQYF
>-|TRBJ1-5|-|TRBV5-4
TGTGCCAGCAGCTTAGGACAGTTTTCACAGCATTTT
CASSLGQFSQHF
>TRBD1|TRBJ2-1|-|TRBV12-5
TGTGCTAGTGGTATGGGACAGTACAATGAGCAGTTCTTC
CASGMGQYNEQFF
>-|TRBJ1-1|few|TRBV27
TGTGCCAGCAGTTCACCTTCGATGAACACTGAAGCTTTCTTT
CASSSPSMNTEAFF
>TRBD2|TRBJ2-1|-|TRBV5-1
TGCGCCAGCAACAACCGGGGACTAGCGGGCCGGCTTGGTGAGCAGTTCTTC
CASNNRGLAGRLGEQFF
>TRBD2|TRBJ2-3|-|TRBV27
TGTGCCAGCTGTATTTTAGCGGGGGCGGATACGCAGTATTTT
CASCILAGADTQYF
>TRBD1|TRBJ2-5|-|TRBV5-1
TGCGCCAGCAGCTGGGAGACAGGGAAACAGACCCAGTACTTC
CASSWETGKQTQYF
>TRBD1|TRBJ1-2|-|TRBV5-5
TGTGCCAGCAGACAGGACAGGGTCTATGGCTACACCTTC
CASRQDRVYGYTF
>-|TRBJ1-1|-|TRBV6-5
TGTGCCAGCAGTTACCTTAGGGGGGAAGGCACTGAAGCTTTCTTT
CASSYLRGEGTEAFF
>TRBD1|TRBJ1-4|-|TRBV28
TGTGCCAGCAGTTTTACGACAGGGTCTAATGAAAAACTGTTTTTT
CASSFTTGSNEKLFF
>-|TRBJ1-5|-|TRBV5-4
TGTGCCAGCAGTATGGGACGGGACAATCAGCCCCAGCATTTT
CASSMGRDNQPQHF
>-|TRBJ2-7|-|TRBV7-9
TGTGCCAGCAGTGCTAGCTCCTACGAGCAGTACTTC
CASSASSYEQYF
>TRBD2|TRBJ2-1|-|TRBV5-1
TGCGCCAGCAGCTTGGTCACTAGCGGTAACAATGAGCAGTTCTTC
CASSLVTSGNNEQFF
>-|TRBJ2-4|-|TRBV28
TGTGCCAGCAGTTTTGGCGAGGCCAAAAACATTCAGTACTTC
CASSFGEAKNIQYF
>-|TRBJ1-5|few|TRBV28
TGTGCCAGCAGTCAGGACAATCGGATCCCATATCAGCCCCAGCATTTT
CASSQDNRIPYQPQHF
>-|TRBJ2-3|-|TRBV7-2
TGTGCCAGCAGCTTAGAAGGCAATACGCAGTATTTT
CASSLEGNTQYF
>TRBD1|TRBJ2-7|-|TRBV4-2
TGTGCCAGCAGCCAGGAGGCACAGGGGTCCAGCTCCTACGAGCAGTACTTC
CASSQEAQGSSSYEQYF
>TRBD1|TRBJ2-1|-|TRBV5-4
TGTGCCACAGGGGGACACAGGGGAAAGGGCTCCTACAATGAGCAGTTCTTC
CATGGHRGKGSYNEQFF
>TRBD2|TRBJ2-3|-|TRBV5-1
TGCGCCAGCAGCGGCGGGTGGGGAGGGGCAGATACGCAGTATTTT
CASSGGWGGADTQYF
>-|TRBJ1-2|-|TRBV28
TGTGCCAGCAGTTTAGACCAGACCCTAGACTATGGCTACACCTTC
CASSLDQTLDYGYTF
>-|TRBJ2-2|few|TRBV19
TGTGCCACCCCTTCCTACACCGGGGAGCTGTTTTTT
CATPSYTGELFF
>TRBD1|TRBJ2-2|-|TRBV5-8
TGTGCCAGCAGCCCGGGACAGACGAACACCGGGGAGCTGTTTTTT
CASSPGQTNTGELFF
>-|TRBJ2-7|-|TRBV7-8
TGTGCCAGCAGGCCCACAGGGGAGGTGTGGTACGAGCAGTACTTC
CASRPTGEVWYEQYF
>TRBD2|TRBJ2-1|-|TRBV19
TGTGCCAGTAACGGGGGACTAGGAAGGGGCAATGAGCAGTTCTTC
CASNGGLGRGNEQFF
>-|TRBJ2-7|-|TRBV14
TGTGCCAGCAGCCAACCCGACCTGGGGGAGCAGTACTTC
CASSQPDLGEQYF
>TRBD1|TRBJ1-1|-|TRBV7-9
TGTGCCAGCAGTTGGGGACAGGGTAGCCCTGAAGCTTTCTTT
CASSWGQGSPEAFF
>TRBD2|TRBJ2-3|-|TRBV6-6
TGTGCCAGCAGTTCTGGACTAGCTGGTCGGACAGATACGCAGTATTTT
CASSSGLAGRTDTQYF
>-|TRBJ2-2|few|TRBV2
TGTGCCAGCACGGATCGGGCCACCGGGGAGCTGTTTTTT
CASTDRATGELFF
>-|TRBJ1-1|-|TRBV2
TGTGCCGGTCACAGGGAGAACACTGAAGCTTTCTTT
CAGHRENTEAFF
>-|TRBJ2-6|-|TRBV7-9
TGTGCCAGCAGCCTAGGGACCTTCTCTGGGGCCAACGTCCTGACTTTC
CASSLGTFSGANVLTF
>-|TRBJ1-2|few|TRBV5-1
TGCGCCAGCAGCCCGTATAAGGGGACGGATGGCTACACCTTC
CASSPYKGTDGYTF
>TRBD2|TRBJ2-7|-|TRBV5-1
TGCGCCAGCAGCTCTACTAGCGGGGGGTCCTACGAGCAGTACTTC
CASSSTSGGSYEQYF
>TRBD1|TRBJ1-2|-|TRBV18
TGTGCCAGCTCAGGTGGGGACAGCTCTCTCAACTATGGCTACACCTTC
CASSGGDSSLNYGYTF